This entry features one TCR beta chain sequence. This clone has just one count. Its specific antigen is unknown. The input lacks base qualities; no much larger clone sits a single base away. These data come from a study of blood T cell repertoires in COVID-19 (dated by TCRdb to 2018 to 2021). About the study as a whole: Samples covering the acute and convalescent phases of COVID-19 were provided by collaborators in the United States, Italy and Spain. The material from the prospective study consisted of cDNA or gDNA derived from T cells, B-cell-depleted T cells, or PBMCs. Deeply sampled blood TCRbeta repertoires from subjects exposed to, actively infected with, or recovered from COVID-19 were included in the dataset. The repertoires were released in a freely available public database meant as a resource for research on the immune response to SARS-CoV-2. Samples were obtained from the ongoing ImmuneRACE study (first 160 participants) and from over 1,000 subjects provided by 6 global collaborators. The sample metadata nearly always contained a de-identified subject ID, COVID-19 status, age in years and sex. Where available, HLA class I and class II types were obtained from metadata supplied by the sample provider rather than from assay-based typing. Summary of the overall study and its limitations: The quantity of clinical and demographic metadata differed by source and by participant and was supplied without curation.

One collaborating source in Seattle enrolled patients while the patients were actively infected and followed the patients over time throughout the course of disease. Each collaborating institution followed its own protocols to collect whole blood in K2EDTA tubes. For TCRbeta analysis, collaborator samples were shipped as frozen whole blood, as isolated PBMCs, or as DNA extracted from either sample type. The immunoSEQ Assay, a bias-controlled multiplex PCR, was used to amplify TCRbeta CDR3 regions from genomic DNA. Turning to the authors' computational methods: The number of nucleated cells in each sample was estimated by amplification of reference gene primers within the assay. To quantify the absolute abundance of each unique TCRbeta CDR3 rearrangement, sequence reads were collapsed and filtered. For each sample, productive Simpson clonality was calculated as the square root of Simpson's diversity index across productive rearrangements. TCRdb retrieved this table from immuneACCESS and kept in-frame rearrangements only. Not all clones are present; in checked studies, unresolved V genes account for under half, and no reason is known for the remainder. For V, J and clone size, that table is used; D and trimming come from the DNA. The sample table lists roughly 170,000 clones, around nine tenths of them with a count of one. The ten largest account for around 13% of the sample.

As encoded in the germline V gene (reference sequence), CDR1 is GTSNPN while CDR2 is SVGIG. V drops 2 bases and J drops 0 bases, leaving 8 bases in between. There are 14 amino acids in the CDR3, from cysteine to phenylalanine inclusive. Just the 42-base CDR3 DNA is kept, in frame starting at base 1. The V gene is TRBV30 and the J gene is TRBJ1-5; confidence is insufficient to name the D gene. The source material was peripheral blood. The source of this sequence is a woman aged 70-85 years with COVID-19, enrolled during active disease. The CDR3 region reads CAWSSGNSNQPQHF. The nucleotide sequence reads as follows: TGTGCCTGGAGTTCAGGTAATAGCAATCAGCCCCAGCATTTT.